This record covers a single TCR beta chain. The sample comes from a study of blood T cell repertoires in COVID-19. About the research overall: The United States, Italy and Spain provided the acute and convalescent COVID-19 samples.

This CDR3 is 15 amino acids long. The germline CDR1 and CDR2 sequences are SGHRS and YFSETQ. V shed 4 bases, J shed 7 bases, and the junction held 9 bases outside the gene matches. The authors' processing: The authors estimated nucleated cell counts from reference gene primer amplification. Libraries were prepared by immunoSEQ multiplex PCR; TCRdb keeps only in-frame clonotypes and omits some of them. V and J calls plus clone size are reproduced from that table; the DNA served to infer D and trimming. This sample has approximately 70,000 clones; approximately 73% occur once, and the top ten carry 15%. Seattle patients were enrolled while actively infected and followed longitudinally.

This sequence was found in a man aged 60 to 75 with COVID-19, enrolled during active disease. The chain employs TRBV5-1 and TRBJ2-1; TRBD1 aligns across 9 bases. Sample: peripheral blood. CDR3 sequence (DNA): TGCGCCAGCAGCCAAACAGGGGGCGCAGGGAATGAGCAGTTCTTC. Its protein is CASSQTGGAGNEQFF.